Below are 20 T cell receptor beta chains sequenced from a single sample in a study of beta chain features in type 1 diabetes. Study outcomes and limitations: For Type 1 diabetes patients, all four CD4+ subsets carried TCRB CDR3s that were moderately but significantly shorter.

The antigens these receptors bind are not known. Expressed TCRB transcripts were sequenced because the entire RNA isolate underwent reverse transcription. Libraries were prepared by immunoSEQ multiplex PCR; TCRdb keeps only in-frame clonotypes and omits some of them. The sample shows hundreds of thousands of clones, 10% to 15% of them seen only once. The sample consisted of naive CD4+ T cells from blood. All receptors come from a man in his late teens or twenties with type 1 diabetes.

CDR3 DNA sequence: TGTGCCAGCAGTGATTACGGGGGGCTGGTCTCCTACAATGAGCAGTTCTTC. Encoded protein: CASSDYGGLVSYNEQFF. This chain connects TRBV25-1 to TRBJ2-1; D is perhaps TRBD2 (7 bases). Trimming removed 3 bases from V and 0 bases from J, with 15 bases in between. The length of the CDR3 is 17 residues. CDR1 and CDR2 (germline): MGHDK, SYGVNS.

This clone was detected many times. The genes are TRBV30 and TRBJ2-1; possibly TRBD2 for D (5 bases). Germline CDR1 GTSNPN, CDR2 SVGIG (reference sequence). This CDR3 has 12 residues. V dropped 4 bases and J dropped 11 bases, with 15 bases sitting between them. The chain's CDR3 is CAWKRASTQQFF. In nucleotides, the CDR3 is TGTGCCTGGAAGAGGGCTAGCACCCAGCAGTTCTTC. The whole variable domain, remainder taken from reference TRBV30 and TRBJ2-1, is SQTIHQWPATLVQPVGSPLSLECTVEGTSNPNLYWYRQAAGRGLQLLFYSVGIGQISSEVPQNLSASRPQDRQFILSSKKLLLSDSGFYLCAWKRASTQQFFGPGTRLTVL.

This clone was seen a few times. The chain couples TRBV5-8 to TRBJ2-1, with D perhaps matching TRBD1 (7 bases). CDR1 is SGHTS, CDR2 YDEGEE, per germline. The CDR3 is 16 residues long. Trimming removed 2 bases at V and 0 bases at J, with 12 bases between. The chain's CDR3 is CASSFRGAGSYNEQFF. The CDR3 nucleotides are TGTGCCAGCAGCTTCAGGGGGGCGGGCTCCTACAATGAGCAGTTCTTC.

In its sample, this clone was seen a few times. The V call is TRBV6-4, the J call TRBJ2-7; weak D call: TRBD1 (6 bases). From germline, CDR1 is MRHNA and CDR2 SNTAGT. The V gene lost 6 bases and the J gene lost 1 base, with 16 bases spanning the gap. The length of the CDR3 is 15 residues. DNA of the CDR3: TGTGCCAGCAGACCACGGACAGAAAGATCCTACGAGCAGTACTTC. Translated: CASRPRTERSYEQYF.

The V gene is TRBV9, the J gene TRBJ2-7; no clear D gene. CDR1 and CDR2 (germline): SGDLS, YYNGEE. V was pared by 4 bases and J by 3 bases, with 8 bases between. The CDR3 length is 12 residues. The CDR3 DNA is TGTGCCAGCAGCCCGGATCACTACGAGCAGTACTTC. Residues: CASSPDHYEQYF.

In this sample, this clone turned up a few times. The V call is TRBV11-2, the J call TRBJ2-7; D gene uncertain. The V gene lost 5 bases and the J gene lost 0 bases, with 11 bases spanning the gap. Germline V gene lookup returns CDR1 SGHAT and CDR2 FQNNGV. The CDR3 spans 14 residues. In nucleotides, the CDR3 is TGTGCCAGCAGCCCGCCCACGGGCTCCTACGAGCAGTACTTC. This translates into CASSPPTGSYEQYF.

This clone was counted a few times. The rearrangement uses TRBV15 and TRBJ2-2; unclear D gene. V was shortened by 0 bases and J by 4 bases, with 6 bases between the two germline ends. The germline V gene encodes CDR1 LNHNV and CDR2 YYDKDF (reference sequence). The CDR3 loop spans 14 amino acids. CDR3 DNA: TGTGCCACCAGCAGAGATAGGGTCACCGGGGAGCTGTTTTTT. Translated, it gives CATSRDRVTGELFF.

The V gene is TRBV19, the J gene TRBJ2-5; D is undetermined. The V end was cut by 5 bases, the J end by 5 bases, with 12 bases between. CDR1 is LNHDA and CDR2 is SQIVND in the germline V gene (reference sequence). The CDR3 is 13 amino acids. The CDR3 loop is CASSFLGMETQYF. The CDR3 nucleotides are TGTGCCAGTAGTTTCTTGGGCATGGAGACCCAGTACTTC. Variable domain in full (rest from reference TRBV19 and TRBJ2-5): DGGITQSPKYLFRKEGQNVTLSCEQNLNHDAMYWYRQDPGQGLRLIYYSQIVNDFQKGDIAEGYSVSREKKESFPLTVTSAQKNPTAFYLCASSFLGMETQYFGPGTRLLVL.

As to this clone: Additional DNA sequences in this sample encode the identical CDR3. V and J are TRBV5-4 and TRBJ2-3; D is undetermined. From germline, CDR1 is SGHNT and CDR2 YYREEE (reference sequence). V lost 0 bases and J 0 bases, leaving 2 bases between the germline ends. The CDR3 totals 13 residues. In DNA form, the CDR3 reads TGTGCCAGCAGCTTGGCTAGCACAGATACGCAGTATTTT. This encodes CASSLASTDTQYF.

V usage is TRBV7-9 and J usage is TRBJ1-2; D is perhaps TRBD1 (5 bases). Germline-derived CDR1 and CDR2 are SEHNR and FQNEAQ (reference sequence). This CDR3 comprises 16 residues. Deletions cut 1 base from V and 4 bases from J, with 16 bases between. CDR3 residues: CASSLEGRGRGYGYTF. The CDR3 DNA reads as TGTGCCAGCAGCTTAGAGGGCCGAGGAAGGGGCTATGGCTACACCTTC.

V and J are TRBV18 and TRBJ2-7; D gene ambiguous. Trimming cost V 3 bases and J 0 bases, with 18 bases left between them. The CDR3 covers 17 residues. CDR1 is KGHSH and CDR2 is LQKENI in the germline V gene. CDR3 in DNA: TGTGCCAGCTCACCTACCAGCGCCTCTGCGGCCTCCTACGAGCAGTACTTC. It codes for CASSPTSASAASYEQYF.

The rearrangement uses TRBV9 and TRBJ2-1; the match to TRBD1 covers 8 bases. V dropped 0 bases and J dropped 8; count of bases not matched to a gene: 7. The CDR3 is made up of 15 amino acids. Germline CDR1 is SGDLS and CDR2 is YYNGEE. CDR3 DNA sequence: TGTGCCAGCAGCGTAGCGGACAGGGAGTTCGATGAGCAGTTCTTC. Protein sequence: CASSVADREFDEQFF.

This clone showed up just a few times. J is TRBJ2-2 and V is TRBV15; D could derive from TRBD1 or TRBD2 (5 bases each). This CDR3 comprises 15 residues. Trimming took 9 bases from V and 4 from J, leaving 18 bases between them. Per germline, CDR1 LNHNV and CDR2 YYDKDF (reference sequence). The CDR3 loop is CATKSGPRATGELFF. For the CDR3, the DNA is TGTGCCACTAAGTCGGGGCCAAGGGCCACCGGGGAGCTGTTTTTT.

This sequence joins TRBV9 and TRBJ2-3; TRBD1 matches at 7 bases. There are 17 residues in the CDR3. With 3 bases clipped from V and 3 bases from J, the junction kept 13 bases outside the gene matches. The germline CDR1 and CDR2 sequences are SGDLS and YYNGEE. The CDR3 bases are TGTGCCAGCAGCGCCGGCGTTATAGACAGGGTAACAGATACGCAGTATTTT. It encodes CASSAGVIDRVTDTQYF.

The chain has TRBV29-1 and TRBJ1-1; no firm D call. There are 12 residues in the CDR3. V lost 3 bases and J 4 bases, leaving 9 bases between the germline ends. The germline V gene has CDR1 SQVTM and CDR2 ANQGSEA. CDR3 DNA sequence: TGCAGCGTTGAGTCGGCCGGCACTGAAGCTTTCTTT. Protein: CSVESAGTEAFF.

The gene calls are TRBV30 and TRBJ2-1; TRBD1 matches at 8 bases. The CDR3 has 14 amino acids. V shed 7 bases, J shed 8 bases, and the junction held 13 bases outside the gene matches. CDR1 is GTSNPN and CDR2 is SVGIG in the germline V gene (reference sequence). CDR3 nucleotides: TGTGCCTACGGACAGGGCTTCGTGGGGGATGAGCAGTTCTTC. It encodes CAYGQGFVGDEQFF. Full variable domain (remainder filled in from reference TRBV30 and TRBJ2-1): SQTIHQWPATLVQPVGSPLSLECTVEGTSNPNLYWYRQAAGRGLQLLFYSVGIGQISSEVPQNLSASRPQDRQFILSSKKLLLSDSGFYLCAYGQGFVGDEQFFGPGTRLTVL.

The V and J genes are TRBV25-1 and TRBJ2-1; 10 bases line up with TRBD1. This CDR3 is built from 15 residues. The trim removed 5 bases at V and 2 bases at J, leaving 3 bases unmatched. Germline CDR1 and CDR2: MGHDK and SYGVNS. The CDR3 DNA follows: TGTGCCAGCAGTTTGACAGGGGGCCCCTACAATGAGCAGTTCTTC. Translating gives CASSLTGGPYNEQFF.

In its sample, this clone was seen a few times. The genes are TRBV5-1 and TRBJ2-7, with D tentatively TRBD1 (5 bases). The V end was cut by 3 bases, the J end by 0 bases, with 13 bases between. The CDR3 spans 15 residues. The V gene's germline CDR1 is SGHRS and CDR2 YFSETQ. CDR3 sequence reads: CASSYQGASSYEQYF. The CDR3 DNA follows: TGCGCCAGCAGCTACCAGGGCGCAAGCTCCTACGAGCAGTACTTC.

The chain employs TRBV5-5 and TRBJ2-1; 10 bases align to TRBD2. Trimming at V came to 2 bases and at J to 2 bases, leaving 4 bases not matched to a gene. This CDR3 is built from 16 residues. Germline lookup yields CDR1 SGHKS and CDR2 YYEKEE (reference sequence). The CDR3 DNA follows: TGTGCCAGCAGCTTCCTAGCGGGGGTCGCCTACAATGAGCAGTTCTTC. It codes for CASSFLAGVAYNEQFF. Combining the CDR3 with reference TRBV5-5 and TRBJ2-1 gives the whole variable domain DAGVTQSPTHLIKTRGQQVTLRCSPISGHKSVSWYQQVLGQGPQFIFQYYEKEERGRGNFPDRFSARQFPNYSSELNVNALLLGDSALYLCASSFLAGVAYNEQFFGPGTRLTVL.

The CDR3 nucleotides read TGTGCCAGCAGCGGGACAACTTATACGCAGTATTTT. Translation: CASSGTTYTQYF. This rearrangement joins TRBV5-4 to TRBJ2-3, with D perhaps TRBD1 (6 bases). This CDR3 contains 12 residues. Trimming took off 4 bases at V and 7 bases at J, with 10 bases between the two ends. Germline values: CDR1 SGHNT, CDR2 YYREEE (reference sequence).